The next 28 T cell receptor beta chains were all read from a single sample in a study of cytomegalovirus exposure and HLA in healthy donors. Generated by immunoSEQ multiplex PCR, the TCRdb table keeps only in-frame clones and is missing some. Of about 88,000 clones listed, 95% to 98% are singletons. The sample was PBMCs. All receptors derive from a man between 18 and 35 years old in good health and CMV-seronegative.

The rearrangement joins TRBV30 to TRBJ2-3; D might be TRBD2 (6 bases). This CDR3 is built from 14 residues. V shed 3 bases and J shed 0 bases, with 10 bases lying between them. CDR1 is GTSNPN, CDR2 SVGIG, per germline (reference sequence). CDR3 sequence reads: CAWSAGGSTDTQYF. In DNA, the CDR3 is TGTGCCTGGAGCGCCGGAGGGAGCACAGATACGCAGTATTTT.

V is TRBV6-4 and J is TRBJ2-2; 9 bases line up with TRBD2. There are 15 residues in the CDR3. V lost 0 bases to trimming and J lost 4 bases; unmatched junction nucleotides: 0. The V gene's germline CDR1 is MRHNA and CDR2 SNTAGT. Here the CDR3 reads CASSDSSGGTGELFF. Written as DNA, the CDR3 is TGTGCCAGCAGTGACTCTAGCGGGGGCACCGGGGAGCTGTTTTTT.

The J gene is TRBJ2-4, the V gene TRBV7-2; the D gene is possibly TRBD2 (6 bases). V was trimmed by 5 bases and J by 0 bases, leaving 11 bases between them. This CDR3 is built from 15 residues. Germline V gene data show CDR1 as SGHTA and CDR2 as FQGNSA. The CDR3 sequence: CASSPGTLAKNIQYF. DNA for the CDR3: TGTGCCAGCAGCCCAGGGACTTTAGCCAAAAACATTCAGTACTTC. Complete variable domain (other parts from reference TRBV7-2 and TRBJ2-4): GAGVSQSPSNKVTEKGKDVELRCDPISGHTALYWYRQSLGQGLEFLIYFQGNSAPDKSGLPSDRFSAERTGGSVSTLTIQRTQQEDSAVYLCASSPGTLAKNIQYFGAGTRLSVL.

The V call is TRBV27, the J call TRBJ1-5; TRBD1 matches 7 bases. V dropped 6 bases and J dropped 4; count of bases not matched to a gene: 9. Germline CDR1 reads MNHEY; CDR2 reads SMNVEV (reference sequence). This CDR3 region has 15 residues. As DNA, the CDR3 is TGTGCCAGCAGCACAGACAGGGAGGCGAATCAGCCCCAGCATTTT. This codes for CASSTDREANQPQHF.

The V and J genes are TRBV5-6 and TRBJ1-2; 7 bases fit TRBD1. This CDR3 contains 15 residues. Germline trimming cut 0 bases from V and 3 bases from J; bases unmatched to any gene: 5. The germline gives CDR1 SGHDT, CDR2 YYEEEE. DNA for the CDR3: TGTGCCAGCAGCTTGGTTGACGGGACAGACTATGGCTACACCTTC. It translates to CASSLVDGTDYGYTF. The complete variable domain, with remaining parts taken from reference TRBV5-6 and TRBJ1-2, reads DAGVTQSPTHLIKTRGQQVTLRCSPKSGHDTVSWYQQALGQGPQFIFQYYEEEERQRGNFPDRFSGHQFPNYSSELNVNALLLGDSALYLCASSLVDGTDYGYTFGSGTRLTVV.

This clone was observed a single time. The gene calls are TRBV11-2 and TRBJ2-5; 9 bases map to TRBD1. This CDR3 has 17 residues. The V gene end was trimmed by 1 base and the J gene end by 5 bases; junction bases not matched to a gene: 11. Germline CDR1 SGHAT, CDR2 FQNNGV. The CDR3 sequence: CASSLVGTGRLGETQYF. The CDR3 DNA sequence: TGTGCCAGCAGCTTAGTCGGGACAGGGCGTCTGGGGGAGACCCAGTACTTC.

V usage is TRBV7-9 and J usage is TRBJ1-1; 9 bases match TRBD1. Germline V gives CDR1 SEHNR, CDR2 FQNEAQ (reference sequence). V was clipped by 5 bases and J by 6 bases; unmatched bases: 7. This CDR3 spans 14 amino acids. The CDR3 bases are TGTGCCAGCAGCCTCGGACAGGGGACGGCTGAAGCTTTCTTT. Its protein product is CASSLGQGTAEAFF.

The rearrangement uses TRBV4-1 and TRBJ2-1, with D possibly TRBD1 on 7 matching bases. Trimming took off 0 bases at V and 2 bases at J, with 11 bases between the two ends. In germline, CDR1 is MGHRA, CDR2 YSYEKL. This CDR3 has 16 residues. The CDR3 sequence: CASSQDPGGTYNEQFF. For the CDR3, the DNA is TGCGCCAGCAGCCAAGATCCAGGGGGGACCTACAATGAGCAGTTCTTC.

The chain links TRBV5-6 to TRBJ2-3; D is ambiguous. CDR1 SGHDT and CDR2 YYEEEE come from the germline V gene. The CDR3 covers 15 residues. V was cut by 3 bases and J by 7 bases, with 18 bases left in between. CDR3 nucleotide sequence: TGTGCCAGCAGCTCGGCGACTGTTAACTTGAATACGCAGTATTTT. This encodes CASSSATVNLNTQYF.

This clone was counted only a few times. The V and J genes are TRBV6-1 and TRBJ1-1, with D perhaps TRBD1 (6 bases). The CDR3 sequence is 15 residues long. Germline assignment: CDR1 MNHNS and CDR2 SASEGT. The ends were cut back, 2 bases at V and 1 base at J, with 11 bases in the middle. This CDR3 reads CASSEQIQGNTEAFF. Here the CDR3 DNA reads TGTGCCAGCAGTGAACAAATACAGGGGAACACTGAAGCTTTCTTT.

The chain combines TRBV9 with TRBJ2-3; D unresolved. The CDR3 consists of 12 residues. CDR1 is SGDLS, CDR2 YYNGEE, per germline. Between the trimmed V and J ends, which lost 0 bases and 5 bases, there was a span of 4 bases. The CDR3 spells CASSVGRDTQYF. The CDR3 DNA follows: TGTGCCAGCAGCGTAGGGAGAGATACGCAGTATTTT.

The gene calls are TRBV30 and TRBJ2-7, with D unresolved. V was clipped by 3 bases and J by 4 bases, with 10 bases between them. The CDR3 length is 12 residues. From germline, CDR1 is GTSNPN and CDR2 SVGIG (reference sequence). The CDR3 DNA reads TGTGCCTGGAGAACTACTCTTTACGAGCAGTACTTC. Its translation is CAWRTTLYEQYF.

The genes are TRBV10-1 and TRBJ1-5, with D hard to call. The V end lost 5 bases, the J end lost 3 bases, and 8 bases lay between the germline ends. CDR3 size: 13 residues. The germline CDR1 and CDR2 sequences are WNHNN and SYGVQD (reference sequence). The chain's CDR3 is CASSPGINQPQHF. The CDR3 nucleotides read TGCGCCAGCAGTCCCGGGATCAATCAGCCCCAGCATTTT.

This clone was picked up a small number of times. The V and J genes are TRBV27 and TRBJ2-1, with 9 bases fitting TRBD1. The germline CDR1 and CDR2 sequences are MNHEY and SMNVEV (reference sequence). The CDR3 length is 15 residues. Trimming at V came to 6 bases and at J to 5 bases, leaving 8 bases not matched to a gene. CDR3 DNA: TGTGCCAGCAGACCGGGACAGGGAAGGAACAATGAGCAGTTCTTC. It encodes CASRPGQGRNNEQFF.

The CDR3 coding sequence is TGTGCCAGCAGTTTTAGTGCAGGGGGCAGTCAGCCCCAGCATTTT. As protein: CASSFSAGGSQPQHF. This chain connects TRBV28 to TRBJ1-5, with 8 bases identical to TRBD1. CDR1 and CDR2 (germline): MDHEN, SYDVKM. The J segment lost 6 bases and the V segment lost 3 bases, leaving 7 bases of the junction unmatched. The CDR3 totals 15 residues.

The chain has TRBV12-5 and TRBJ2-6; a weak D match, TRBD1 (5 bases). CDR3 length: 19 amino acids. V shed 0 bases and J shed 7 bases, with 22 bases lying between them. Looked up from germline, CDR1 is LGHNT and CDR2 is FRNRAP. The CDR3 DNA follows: TGTGCTAGTGGTTTGGTACAGGAAGTCGCCAGGGTAGGTGCCAACGTCCTGACTTTC. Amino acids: CASGLVQEVARVGANVLTF.

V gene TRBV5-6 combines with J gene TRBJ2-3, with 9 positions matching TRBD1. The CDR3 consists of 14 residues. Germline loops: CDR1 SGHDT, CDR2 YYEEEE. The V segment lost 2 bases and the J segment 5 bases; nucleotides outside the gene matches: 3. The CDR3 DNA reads TGTGCCAGCAGCTTCGGGACAGGGTTAGATACGCAGTATTTT. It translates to CASSFGTGLDTQYF.

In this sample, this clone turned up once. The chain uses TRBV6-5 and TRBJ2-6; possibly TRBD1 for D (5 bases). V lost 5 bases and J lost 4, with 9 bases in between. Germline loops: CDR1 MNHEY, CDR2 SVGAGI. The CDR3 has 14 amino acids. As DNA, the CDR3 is TGTGCCAGCAGTCCAGGGTCCGGGGCCAACGTCCTGACTTTC. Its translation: CASSPGSGANVLTF.

The CDR3 DNA reads TGTGCCAGCAGCCGGACAGGGACAGATACGCAGTATTTT. Its protein is CASSRTGTDTQYF. J is TRBJ2-3 and V is TRBV7-9; the match to TRBD1 covers 8 bases. This CDR3 region has 13 residues. Germline V gene data show CDR1 as SEHNR and CDR2 as FQNEAQ (reference sequence). The V and J ends lost 5 bases and 3 bases, in that order; junction bases with no gene match: 1.

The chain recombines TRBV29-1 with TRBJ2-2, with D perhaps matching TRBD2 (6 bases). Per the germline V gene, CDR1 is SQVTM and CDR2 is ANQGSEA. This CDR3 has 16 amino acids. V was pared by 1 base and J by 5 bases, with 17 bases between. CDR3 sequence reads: CSVEGTTRRGTGELFF. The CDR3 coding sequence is TGCAGCGTTGAAGGGACTACCCGCCGGGGGACCGGGGAGCTGTTTTTT.

This CDR3 reads CASSPTGQGYNEQFF. The CDR3 DNA sequence: TGTGCCAGCAGTCCCACGGGACAGGGGTACAATGAGCAGTTCTTC. The V and J genes are TRBV6-5 and TRBJ2-1; TRBD1 agrees at 10 bases. This CDR3 is 15 amino acids long. Germline V gives CDR1 MNHEY, CDR2 SVGAGI. Losses at the gene ends were 5 bases for V and 4 bases for J; bases not matched to a gene: 5.

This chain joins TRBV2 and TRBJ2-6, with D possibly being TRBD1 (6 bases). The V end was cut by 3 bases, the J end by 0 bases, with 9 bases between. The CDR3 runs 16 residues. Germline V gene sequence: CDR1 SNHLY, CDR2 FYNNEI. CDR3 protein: CASSDGQTSGANVLTF. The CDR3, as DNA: TGTGCCAGCAGTGATGGACAGACCTCTGGGGCCAACGTCCTGACTTTC.

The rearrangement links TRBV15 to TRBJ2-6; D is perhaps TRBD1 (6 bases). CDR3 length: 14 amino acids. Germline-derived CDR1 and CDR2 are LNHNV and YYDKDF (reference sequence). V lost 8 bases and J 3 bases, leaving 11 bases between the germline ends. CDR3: CATSKGVGANVLTF. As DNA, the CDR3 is TGTGCCACCTCGAAGGGGGTTGGGGCCAACGTCCTGACTTTC.

The CDR3 region has the DNA TGTGCCAGCAGCTTGGACAAGGGGAAAATTTACGAGCAGTACTTC. Protein sequence: CASSLDKGKIYEQYF. The chain carries TRBV7-9 and TRBJ2-7; tentatively, D is TRBD1 (5 bases). V lost 3 bases, J lost 4 bases, and 16 bases lay in between. The germline gives CDR1 SEHNR, CDR2 FQNEAQ (reference sequence). The length of the CDR3 is 15 residues. Full variable domain (outside the CDR3, taken from reference TRBV7-9 and TRBJ2-7): DTGVSQNPRHKITKRGQNVTFRCDPISEHNRLYWYRQTLGQGPEFLTYFQNEAQLEKSRLLSDRFSAERPKGSFSTLEIQRTEQGDSAMYLCASSLDKGKIYEQYFGPGTRLTVT.

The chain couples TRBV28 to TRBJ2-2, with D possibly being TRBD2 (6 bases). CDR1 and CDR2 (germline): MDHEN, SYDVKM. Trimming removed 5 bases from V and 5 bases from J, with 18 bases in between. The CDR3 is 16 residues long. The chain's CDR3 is CASSTQPGVMTGELFF. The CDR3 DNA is TGTGCCAGCAGTACACAGCCGGGAGTAATGACCGGGGAGCTGTTTTTT.

Here the CDR3 DNA reads TGTGCCAGCAGCTCAAGGAGCGGGAGGACGATCGATGAGCAGTTCTTC. Encoded protein: CASSSRSGRTIDEQFF. The J gene is TRBJ2-1, the V gene TRBV9; 9 bases are shared with TRBD2. The germline V gene has CDR1 SGDLS and CDR2 YYNGEE. J was trimmed by 8 bases and V by 4 bases; bases with no gene match: 13. The CDR3 extends over 16 amino acids.

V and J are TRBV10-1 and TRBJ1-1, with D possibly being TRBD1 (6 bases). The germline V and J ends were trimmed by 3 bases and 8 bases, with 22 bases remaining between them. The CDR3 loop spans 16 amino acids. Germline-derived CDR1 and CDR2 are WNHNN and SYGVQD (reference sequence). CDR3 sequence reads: CASSDARGRGAREAFF. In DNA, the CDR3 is TGCGCCAGCAGTGACGCCAGGGGCCGTGGGGCTCGGGAAGCTTTCTTT.

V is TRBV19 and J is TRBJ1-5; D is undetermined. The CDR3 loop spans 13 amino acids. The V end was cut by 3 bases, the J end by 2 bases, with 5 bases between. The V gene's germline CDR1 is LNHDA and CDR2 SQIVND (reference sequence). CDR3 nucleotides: TGTGCCAGTAGTATGGAGGGCAATCAGCCCCAGCATTTT. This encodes CASSMEGNQPQHF.